Listed here are 32 T cell receptor beta chains from one sample, sequenced in a study of T-cell memory formation after mild COVID-19. MiXCR, run by TCRdb on the 5' RACE reads, gives a single entry per CDR3 protein. The repertoire includes about 210,000 distinct CDR3 sequences, 27% of them detected once, and 11% sits in the top ten. The sequencing sample was made of PBMCs or a T cell subset sorted from them (not recorded which). These receptors were collected from an adult woman who had mild COVID-19 (a few samples of this study predate the infection). Cell type and time point are not known.

CDR3 DNA sequence: TGTGCCAGCAGCGCCGGGACAGACTTCACAGATACGCAGTATTTT. It yields the protein CASSAGTDFTDTQYF. J is TRBJ2-3 and V is TRBV9; 7 nucleotides match TRBD1. Losses at the gene ends were 3 bases for V and 2 bases for J; bases not matched to a gene: 6. CDR1 is SGDLS, CDR2 YYNGEE, per germline. The CDR3 consists of 15 residues. The whole variable domain, remainder taken from reference TRBV9 and TRBJ2-3, is DSGVTQTPKHLITATGQRVTLRCSPRSGDLSVYWYQQSLDQGLQFLIQYYNGEERAKGNILERFSAQQFPDLHSELNLSSLELGDSALYFCASSAGTDFTDTQYFGPGTRLTVL.

By share of the sample, this clonotype is large. The rearrangement joins TRBV15 to TRBJ2-3; D not certain. The V and J ends lost 0 bases and 5 bases respectively, with 6 bases between them. The germline CDR1 and CDR2 sequences are LNHNV and YYDKDF (reference sequence). CDR3 length: 13 amino acids. This CDR3 reads CATSRDRVDTQYF. For the CDR3, the DNA is TGTGCCACCAGCAGAGATAGGGTAGATACGCAGTATTTT.

This rearrangement joins TRBV7-2 to TRBJ2-1, with 8 bases lining up with TRBD2. The CDR3 sequence is 15 residues long. V trimming: 4 bases; J trimming: 5 bases; junction bases outside the gene matches: 7. CDR1 is SGHTA, CDR2 FQGNSA, per germline. DNA for the CDR3: TGTGCCAGCAGCTCGGGACTAGTAGGGGACAATGAGCAGTTCTTC. Translation gives CASSSGLVGDNEQFF.

The chain has TRBV11-1 and TRBJ2-2; weak D call: TRBD1 (6 bases). CDR1 is SGHAT, CDR2 FQDESV, per germline (reference sequence). V lost 5 bases and J lost 6, with 16 bases in between. This CDR3 has 15 amino acids. CDR3 protein: CASSPPWGRAGELFF. The CDR3 DNA reads as TGTGCCAGCAGCCCACCGTGGGGGCGTGCCGGGGAGCTGTTTTTT.

The chain recombines TRBV20-1 with TRBJ2-7; perhaps D is TRBD1 or TRBD2 (5 bases each). Germline CDR1 is DFQATT and CDR2 is SNEGSKA (reference sequence). The CDR3 sequence is 12 residues long. The V end lost 4 bases, the J end lost 5 bases, and 12 bases lay between the germline ends. The CDR3 coding sequence is TGCAGTGCTACACCCGGGGCAGACGAGCAGTACTTC. It is translated as CSATPGADEQYF.

The chain combines TRBV12-3 or TRBV12-4 with TRBJ2-3, with D perhaps TRBD2 (5 bases). V was cut by 5 bases and J by 1 base, with 16 bases left in between. The CDR3 spans 16 residues. The CDR3, as DNA: TGTGCCAGCAGTCAAGAGTCCTCCGGGGGCACAGATACGCAGTATTTT. Translating gives CASSQESSGGTDTQYF.

V gene TRBV10-2 combines with J gene TRBJ2-2, with 12 bases lining up with TRBD2. V trimming: 4 bases; J trimming: 7 bases; junction bases outside the gene matches: 7. Looked up from germline, CDR1 is WSHSY and CDR2 is SAAADI. There are 16 residues in the CDR3. CDR3 coding DNA: TGCGCCAGCAGTGTACTAGCGGGAGGTGGTGGCGGGGAGCTGTTTTTT. This translates into CASSVLAGGGGGELFF.

This clonotype was observed a handful of times. The chain employs TRBV12-3 or TRBV12-4 and TRBJ2-5; D is unclear. The CDR3 is made up of 13 amino acids. V lost 4 bases, J lost 4 bases, and 10 bases lay in between. DNA of the CDR3: TGTGCCAGCAGTTCAATAGGCCCAGAGACCCAGTACTTC. It encodes CASSSIGPETQYF.

The rearrangement joins TRBV30 to TRBJ1-1, with D unresolved. V dropped 0 bases and J dropped 4 bases, with 15 bases sitting between them. This CDR3 contains 15 residues. Germline CDR1 GTSNPN, CDR2 SVGIG (reference sequence). CDR3 DNA: TGTGCCTGGAGTGTACCCGGCCCTAGGCGCACTGAAGCTTTCTTT. It yields the protein CAWSVPGPRRTEAFF.

J is TRBJ2-6 and V is TRBV6-6, with 9 bases that match TRBD2. Per the germline V gene, CDR1 is MNHNY and CDR2 is SVGAGI (reference sequence). The CDR3 is 17 amino acids. V was clipped by 4 bases and J by 4 bases; unmatched bases: 8. CDR3 amino acids: CASSSFSGSGGANVLTF. The DNA of the CDR3 is TGTGCCAGCAGTTCCTTTAGCGGGAGCGGAGGGGCCAACGTCCTGACTTTC.

This rearrangement joins TRBV24-1 to TRBJ2-1; the D gene could be TRBD1 or TRBD2 (5 bases each). CDR3 size: 15 residues. The germline V gene encodes CDR1 KGHDR and CDR2 SFDVKD. With 5 bases removed from V and 8 bases from J, the gap between germline ends came to 18 bases. The CDR3 region is CATSGGSDIGDEQFF. The CDR3 nucleotides read TGTGCCACCAGTGGGGGGAGCGATATAGGTGATGAGCAGTTCTTC.

This clonotype was counted a few times. The J gene is TRBJ2-7, the V gene TRBV20-1, with 16 bases lining up with TRBD2. The germline V gene encodes CDR1 DFQATT and CDR2 SNEGSKA (reference sequence). With 4 bases clipped from V and 3 bases from J, the junction kept 12 bases outside the gene matches. The CDR3 has 18 amino acids. CDR3 bases: TGCAGTGCTAACCTCCCCGGGACTAGCGGGGGGGACCTCTACGAGCAGTACTTC. It yields the protein CSANLPGTSGGDLYEQYF.

The V and J genes are TRBV6-5 and TRBJ2-2; possibly TRBD1 for D (5 bases). Trimming shortened V by 5 bases and J by 7 bases, and 14 bases separated the two germline ends. The CDR3 loop spans 14 amino acids. The germline V gene has CDR1 MNHEY and CDR2 SVGAGI. CDR3 DNA: TGTGCCAGCAGTAAACCGCAGGGCGTCGGGGAGCTGTTTTTT. Its protein product is CASSKPQGVGELFF.

This clonotype was counted only a few times. The genes are TRBV5-1 and TRBJ1-5; possible D gene TRBD1, 6 bases. The CDR3 contains 18 residues. Germline V gene data show CDR1 as SGHRS and CDR2 as YFSETQ. Trimming removed 0 bases from V and 3 bases from J, with 19 bases in between. The CDR3 reads CASSLGPYRERDNQPQHF. Written as DNA, the CDR3 is TGCGCCAGCAGCTTGGGGCCATACAGGGAACGAGACAATCAGCCCCAGCATTTT.

This clonotype was recorded many times. The rearrangement joins TRBV29-1 to TRBJ2-5; D ambiguous. Germline CDR1 reads SQVTM; CDR2 reads ANQGSEA. The CDR3 is 12 amino acids. Trimming shortened V by 6 bases and J by 2 bases, and 10 bases separated the two germline ends. This chain's CDR3 is CSVAKGQETQYF. DNA of the CDR3: TGCAGCGTGGCTAAGGGACAAGAGACCCAGTACTTC. The full variable domain, completed using reference TRBV29-1 and TRBJ2-5, is SAVISQKPSRDICQRGTSLTIQCQVDSQVTMMFWYRQQPGQSLTLIATANQGSEATYESGFVIDKFPISRPNLTFSTLTVSNMSPEDSSIYLCSVAKGQETQYFGPGTRLLVL.

The CDR3 DNA sequence: TGTGCCAGCAGCTTAGAGACAGGGGGCCTGGCTTCCTACGAGCAGTACTTC. This codes for CASSLETGGLASYEQYF. The chain joins TRBV7-9 to TRBJ2-7, with 10 bases fitting TRBD1. V was pared by 1 base and J by 1 base, with 7 bases of the junction left unmatched. Germline V gene data show CDR1 as SEHNR and CDR2 as FQNEAQ (reference sequence). The CDR3 loop spans 17 amino acids.

The rearrangement links TRBV10-3 to TRBJ2-7, with D perhaps matching TRBD1 or TRBD2 (5 bases each). The V and J ends lost 4 bases and 9 bases respectively, with 19 bases between them. Germline-derived CDR1 and CDR2 are ENHRY and SYGVKD. There are 14 residues in the CDR3. In DNA, the CDR3 is TGTGCCATCAGTGTTGAGGGACGGAACTATTCGCAGTACTTC. This sequence encodes CAISVEGRNYSQYF.

This clonotype was counted only a few times. This rearrangement joins TRBV6-5 to TRBJ2-7; possible D gene TRBD1, 5 bases. Germline values: CDR1 MNHEY, CDR2 SVGAGI. This CDR3 region has 13 residues. The V end was cut by 2 bases, the J end by 3 bases, with 8 bases between. The CDR3 is CASSYPGHYEQYF. DNA for the CDR3: TGTGCCAGCAGTTACCCTGGACACTACGAGCAGTACTTC.

The chain has TRBV6-5 and TRBJ1-2, with 7 bases identical to TRBD1. The CDR3 extends over 17 amino acids. Per the germline V gene, CDR1 is MNHEY and CDR2 is SVGAGI. Trimming at V came to 2 bases and at J to 2 bases, leaving 11 bases not matched to a gene. The CDR3 DNA follows: TGTGCCAGCAGTTACCCCGGGACAGTGCCTAAAAACTATGGCTACACCTTC. Residues: CASSYPGTVPKNYGYTF.

This clonotype was detected only a few times. V and J are TRBV7-6 and TRBJ1-2; the D is unclear. With 4 bases removed from V and 3 bases from J, the gap between germline ends came to 15 bases. The CDR3 extends over 15 amino acids. CDR1 is SGHVS, CDR2 FNYEAQ, per germline. The CDR3 DNA follows: TGTGCCAGCAGCTCGCAGGCCCCGGGCGACTATGGCTACACCTTC. This encodes CASSSQAPGDYGYTF.

The sample holds a few counts of this clonotype. The genes are TRBV5-1 and TRBJ1-2; 7 positions agree with TRBD1. The junction had 13 bases not matched to a gene; V was cut back by 4 bases and J by 1 base. This CDR3 region has 17 residues. Germline-derived CDR1 and CDR2 are SGHRS and YFSETQ. For the CDR3, the DNA is TGCGCCAGCAGCCCAGGGACAGCAGTATTAAATAACTATGGCTACACCTTC. It is translated as CASSPGTAVLNNYGYTF.

The rearrangement uses TRBV10-3 and TRBJ2-7, with 7 bases matching TRBD2. J lost 3 bases, V lost 0 bases, and 5 bases had no gene match. In germline, CDR1 is ENHRY, CDR2 SYGVKD. This CDR3 spans 15 amino acids. This CDR3 is CAISESLAVLYEQYF. CDR3 bases: TGTGCCATCAGTGAGTCTCTAGCGGTTCTCTACGAGCAGTACTTC.

A few counts support this clonotype. The chain joins TRBV12-3 or TRBV12-4 to TRBJ2-1; maybe TRBD1 (6 bases). The CDR3 has 16 residues. The V gene lost 5 bases and the J gene lost 3 bases, with 17 bases spanning the gap. CDR3 nucleotides: TGTGCCAGCAGTCCAGAGTCAGGGGTTTTCTACAATGAGCAGTTCTTC. Encoded protein: CASSPESGVFYNEQFF.

This chain links TRBV12-3 or TRBV12-4 with TRBJ2-1; 16 nucleotides align to TRBD2. CDR3 length: 17 residues. The junction had 9 bases not matched to a gene; V was cut back by 5 bases and J by 8 bases. CDR3 in amino acids: CASSPPGLAGGRDEQFF. CDR3 DNA sequence: TGTGCCAGCAGTCCCCCGGGACTAGCGGGAGGGCGGGATGAGCAGTTCTTC.

This clonotype was counted a few times. The V gene is TRBV29-1, the J gene TRBJ1-1; 8 nucleotides agree with TRBD1. The germline CDR1 and CDR2 sequences are SQVTM and ANQGSEA. J lost 1 base, V lost 4 bases, and 5 bases had no gene match. The CDR3 length is 14 residues. CDR3 DNA sequence: TGCAGCGTTGCCCGACAGGGGAGGAACACTGAAGCTTTCTTT. Its protein product is CSVARQGRNTEAFF.

This clonotype was seen more than once but under ten times. The chain combines TRBV5-1 with TRBJ2-3; perhaps TRBD2 as D (5 bases). Germline lookup yields CDR1 SGHRS and CDR2 YFSETQ. V shed 5 bases and J shed 0 bases, with 7 bases lying between them. There are 13 residues in the CDR3. CDR3 residues: CASRRASTDTQYF. The DNA for the CDR3 is TGCGCCAGCAGGAGGGCTAGCACAGATACGCAGTATTTT.

The chain joins TRBV20-1 to TRBJ1-1; the D is unclear. V was cut by 3 bases and J by 4 bases, with 12 bases left in between. This CDR3 has 13 residues. Per the germline V gene, CDR1 is DFQATT and CDR2 is SNEGSKA (reference sequence). CDR3 nucleotide sequence: TGCAGTGCTAGTGACGACCTCTTCACTGAAGCTTTCTTT. Translated, it gives CSASDDLFTEAFF.

The rearrangement joins TRBV4-1 to TRBJ1-6; D gene uncertain. V was pared by 1 base and J by 4 bases, with 11 bases between. Germline V lookup: CDR1 MGHRA, CDR2 YSYEKL. The CDR3 is made up of 16 amino acids. CDR3 nucleotide sequence: TGCGCCAGCAGCCAAGGTAGTAACGAATATAATTCACCCCTCCACTTT. It is translated as CASSQGSNEYNSPLHF.

The table lists this clonotype with a few counts. V gene TRBV14 combines with J gene TRBJ2-3; D not resolved. Germline values: CDR1 SGHDN, CDR2 FVKESK. V gave up 4 bases and J gave up 0 bases, with 14 bases separating them. The CDR3 has 16 residues. CDR3 sequence reads: CASSPHFGLSTDTQYF. CDR3 nucleotides: TGTGCCAGCAGCCCCCATTTTGGGCTCAGCACAGATACGCAGTATTTT.

The chain combines TRBV11-3 with TRBJ2-7; tentative D call: TRBD1 (5 bases). The germline gives CDR1 SGHNT, CDR2 YENEEA. The V and J ends lost 5 bases and 6 bases respectively, with 20 bases between them. The CDR3 consists of 15 residues. CDR3 bases: TGTGCCAGCAGCCCTCGGGCGGCCAGGGCCCGCGAGCAGTACTTC. Residues: CASSPRAARAREQYF.

CDR3 protein: CASSLEGGRWEQFF. The CDR3 nucleotides read TGTGCCAGCAGCTTAGAGGGGGGGCGTTGGGAGCAGTTCTTC. This chain uses TRBV11-2 with TRBJ2-1; D perhaps matches TRBD2 (7 bases). The CDR3 covers 14 residues. Germline V gene sequence: CDR1 SGHAT, CDR2 FQNNGV. V was clipped by 0 bases and J by 10 bases, with 13 bases between them.

The V call is TRBV9, the J call TRBJ2-7; 9 nucleotides match TRBD1. The CDR3 spans 17 residues. Trimming at V came to 0 bases and at J to 5 bases, leaving 12 bases not matched to a gene. Germline CDR1 and CDR2: SGDLS and YYNGEE. CDR3 nucleotides: TGTGCCAGCAGCGTAGACCTCGGGCCGGGACAGGGCCACGAGCAGTACTTC. Protein: CASSVDLGPGQGHEQYF.